Each of the 12 T cell receptor beta chains below was sequenced from the same sample in a study of glioma-infiltrating T cells. TCR alpha and beta CDR3 regions were amplified from RNA using iRepertoire nested multiplex PCR. TCRdb re-analysed the multiplex PCR reads in MiXCR, keeping a single row per CDR3 protein. The sample includes about 190,000 distinct CDR3 sequences, more than 25% seen only once; the top ten take 20% to 25%. Material for sequencing was glioma tissue, nonneoplastic brain tissue, or PBMCs (not recorded which). The receptors derive from a human donor with low-grade glioma or glioblastoma, undergoing nonglioma brain surgery, or in good health (not recorded which).

This clonotype was recorded many times. V gene TRBV20-1 combines with J gene TRBJ2-3; D is perhaps TRBD2 (5 bases). The CDR3 has 13 residues. V dropped 4 bases and J dropped 5 bases, with 13 bases sitting between them. In germline, CDR1 is DFQATT, CDR2 SNEGSKA (reference sequence). CDR3 sequence (DNA): TGCAGTGCTACCCCTAATGAGGGAGATACGCAGTATTTT. Translating gives CSATPNEGDTQYF.

At least ten counts were recorded for this clonotype. The V call is TRBV7-9, the J call TRBJ1-2; a weak D match, TRBD1 (5 bases). This CDR3 region has 14 residues. Per germline, CDR1 SEHNR and CDR2 FQNEAQ (reference sequence). The V end was cut by 1 base, the J end by 4 bases, with 10 bases between. The CDR3 spells CASSLGAGPYGYTF. CDR3 DNA: TGTGCCAGCAGCTTAGGGGCAGGGCCCTATGGCTACACCTTC.

A note on this clonotype: Since a much larger clone is just one base distant, this may be a read error. The V and J genes are TRBV29-1 and TRBJ1-1, with 7 bases that match TRBD1. This CDR3 spans 14 amino acids. Germline V gene data show CDR1 as SQVTM and CDR2 as ANQGSEA. The ends lost 5 bases at V and 3 bases at J; junction bases unmatched: 9. In DNA, the CDR3 is TGCAGCGTTAAACAGGGGCGGTGGCACACTGAAGCTTTCTTT. Translated: CSVKQGRWHTEAFF.

This clonotype was seen ten or more times. The chain combines TRBV19 with TRBJ2-7; no reliable D call. The CDR3 contains 12 residues. The germline V gene has CDR1 LNHDA and CDR2 SQIVND (reference sequence). V shed 3 bases and J shed 2 bases, with 5 bases lying between them. CDR3: CASSMNTYEQYF. In DNA, the CDR3 is TGTGCCAGTAGTATGAATACCTACGAGCAGTACTTC.

About this clonotype itself: A much larger clone differs by one base, so this may be a read error. The CDR3 sequence is CASTSPGTSGFKKYNEQFF. Here the CDR3 DNA reads TGTGCCAGCACTTCGCCCGGGACTAGCGGGTTCAAAAAATACAATGAGCAGTTCTTC. V and J are TRBV27 and TRBJ2-1; the match to TRBD2 covers 12 bases. Losses at the gene ends were 7 bases for V and 4 bases for J; bases not matched to a gene: 17. Germline V CDR1 and CDR2: MNHEY, SMNVEV (reference sequence). The CDR3 covers 19 residues.

This clonotype was observed a single time. The DNA is omitted, as the CDR3 cannot be located on it reliably, and the CDR3 follows TCRdb's listing. The rearrangement joins TRBV19 to TRBJ2-7; the table calls TRBD1, which could not be checked here. From its first to its last residue, the CDR3 has 14 amino acids. CDR1 and CDR2 (germline): LNHDA, SQIVND (reference sequence). Here the CDR3 reads CATLGKGEIYEQYF.

The sample holds many counts of this clonotype. The chain employs TRBV7-2 and TRBJ2-3; D may match TRBD1 or TRBD2 (5 bases each). Germline values: CDR1 SGHTA, CDR2 FQGNSA. The V and J ends lost 5 bases and 0 bases respectively, with 9 bases between them. CDR3 length equals 14 residues. The chain's CDR3 is CASSRDQSTDTQYF. The DNA of the CDR3 is TGTGCCAGCAGCCGGGACCAAAGCACAGATACGCAGTATTTT.

Worth noting for this clonotype: Given a much more abundant clone one base away, this may be a read error. The V gene is TRBV7-9, the J gene TRBJ1-1, with 7 bases that match TRBD1. V lost 10 bases and J lost 5; bases outside the gene matches: 22. Looked up from germline, CDR1 is SEHNR and CDR2 is FQNEAQ (reference sequence). CDR3 length equals 17 residues. The CDR3 reads CAIQHETGVLRETEAFF. The CDR3 DNA reads TGTGCCATCCAACATGAAACAGGGGTCCTTCGAGAGACTGAAGCTTTCTTT. Complete variable domain (other parts from reference TRBV7-9 and TRBJ1-1): DTGVSQNPRHKITKRGQNVTFRCDPISEHNRLYWYRQTLGQGPEFLTYFQNEAQLEKSRLLSDRFSAERPKGSFSTLEIQRTEQGDSAMYLCAIQHETGVLRETEAFFGQGTRLTVV.

This chain links TRBV20-1 with TRBJ1-1; the match to TRBD1 covers 8 bases. The CDR3 totals 14 residues. Per germline, CDR1 DFQATT and CDR2 SNEGSKA (reference sequence). The CDR3 DNA reads as TGCAGCAACCCCAGGGGGCAGATCGGCACTGAAGCTTTCTTT. Its translation: CSNPRGQIGTEAFF.

This clonotype has at least ten counts. The rearrangement links TRBV19 to TRBJ1-5; D might be TRBD1 (6 bases). This CDR3 region has 12 residues. V gave up 7 bases and J gave up 6 bases, with 10 bases separating them. CDR1 and CDR2 (germline): LNHDA, SQIVND (reference sequence). The CDR3: CASNPTGQPQHF. CDR3 nucleotide sequence: TGTGCCAGTAACCCGACAGGTCAGCCCCAGCATTTT.

Notes on this clonotype: This may stem from a read error, because a much larger clone lies one nucleotide away. The rearrangement uses TRBV6-4 and TRBJ1-1, with 7 positions matching TRBD1. The CDR3 runs 13 residues. Trimming cost V 4 bases and J 4 bases; bases outside gene matches: 3. Germline V gene sequence: CDR1 MRHNA, CDR2 SNTAGT. As DNA, the CDR3 is TGTGCCAGCAGTGGCTACAGGGGCACTGAAGCTTTCTTT. Its translation: CASSGYRGTEAFF.

This clonotype was picked up many times. This chain uses TRBV25-1 with TRBJ1-1, with TRBD1 identical over 7 bases. J was trimmed by 5 bases and V by 3 bases; bases with no gene match: 3. Germline lookup yields CDR1 MGHDK and CDR2 SYGVNS. This CDR3 has 13 residues. The CDR3 loop is CASSDRGRTEAFF. The CDR3, as DNA: TGTGCCAGCAGTGACAGGGGGAGAACTGAAGCTTTCTTT.